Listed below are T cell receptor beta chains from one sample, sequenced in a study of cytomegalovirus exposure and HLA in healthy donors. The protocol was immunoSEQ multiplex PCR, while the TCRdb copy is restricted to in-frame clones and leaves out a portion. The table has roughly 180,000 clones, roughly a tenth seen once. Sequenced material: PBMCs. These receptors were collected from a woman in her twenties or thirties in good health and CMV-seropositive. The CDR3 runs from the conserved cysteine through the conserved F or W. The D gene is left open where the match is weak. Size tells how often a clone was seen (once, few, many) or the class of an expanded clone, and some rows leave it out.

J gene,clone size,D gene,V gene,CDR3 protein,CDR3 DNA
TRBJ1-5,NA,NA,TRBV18,CASSPPGGNQPQHF,TGTGCCAGCTCACCCCCGGGGGGCAATCAGCCCCAGCATTTT
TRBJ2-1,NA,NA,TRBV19,CASSIFSGEYNEQFF,TGTGCCAGTAGTATCTTTAGCGGAGAGTACAATGAGCAGTTCTTC
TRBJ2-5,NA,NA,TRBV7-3,CASSLAGSPQETQYF,TGTGCCAGCAGCTTAGCGGGATCGCCCCAAGAGACCCAGTACTTC
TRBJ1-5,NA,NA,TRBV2,CASSVTAGDNQPQHF,TGTGCCAGCAGTGTTACGGCAGGGGACAATCAGCCCCAGCATTTT
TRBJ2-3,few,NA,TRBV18,CASSRGMDTQYF,TGTGCCAGCTCACGAGGGATGGATACGCAGTATTTT
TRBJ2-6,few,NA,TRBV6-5,CASSYSYRAGANVLTF,TGTGCCAGCAGTTACTCATATCGGGCTGGGGCCAACGTCCTGACTTTC
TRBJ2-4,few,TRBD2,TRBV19,CASSDHYARGENIQYF,TGTGCCAGTAGTGATCATTACGCCCGGGGGGAAAACATTCAGTACTTC
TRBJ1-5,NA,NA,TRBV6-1,CASSGQINQPQHF,TGTGCCAGCAGCGGACAGATCAATCAGCCCCAGCATTTT
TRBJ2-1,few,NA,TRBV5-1,CASSLSPPDEQFF,TGCGCCAGCAGCTTGTCCCCCCCCGATGAGCAGTTCTTC
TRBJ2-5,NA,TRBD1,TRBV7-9,CASSLGQGATWRRKETQYF,TGTGCCAGCAGCTTAGGACAGGGGGCAACGTGGAGGCGGAAAGAGACCCAGTACTTC
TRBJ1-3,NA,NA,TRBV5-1,CASSSGGSFSAGNTIYF,TGCGCCAGCAGCTCGGGAGGAAGTTTCTCCGCTGGAAACACCATATATTTT